This TCR beta chain was recovered during a study of Graves' ophthalmopathy and Graves' hyperthyroidism. There are many counts of this clonotype. Its specificity is unknown. In donors with ophthalmopathy, activity was moderate-to-severe, with CAS ≥3, NOSPECS ≥4 and duration under 3 months. Diagnosis relied on clinical symptoms, serum thyroxine, TRAb, thyroid ultrasound and orbital computed tomography. The authors isolated PBMCs from more than 9 ml of fresh peripheral blood. Germline CDR1 KGHDR, CDR2 SFDVKD. The CDR3 is 18 residues long. Trimming removed 0 bases at V and 2 bases at J, with 18 bases between. Findings of the study overall: Blood also carried most expanded thyroid clonotypes exceeding 0.001 frequency.

Beta-chain TCR CDR3 regions were amplified from RNA transcripts. HTBI primers primed a first-round RT-PCR, and a second-round multiplex PCR followed. TCRdb ran MiXCR on the multiplex PCR reads and lists one entry per CDR3 protein. The profile covers more than 550,000 distinct CDR3 sequences, with over 40% appearing a single time and roughly 3% taken by the ten largest. Sequencing was performed on peripheral blood. The J gene is TRBJ1-2, the V gene TRBV24-1, with a tentative D call TRBD1 (6 bases). The TCR was taken from an adult man with Graves' ophthalmopathy. CDR3 sequence reads: CATSDLTQGSNSNYGYTF. CDR3 sequence (DNA): TGTGCCACCAGTGATTTGACACAGGGATCAAACTCCAACTATGGCTACACCTTC.